This T cell receptor beta chain is from a study of a mutant IDH1 vaccine in newly diagnosed glioma. Assay used: immunoSEQ multiplex PCR; TCRdb lists only in-frame clones, some missing. Among approximately 66,000 clones listed, about 85% were seen once. Concerning this clone: What it binds is unknown.

As to time point: week 35, safety follow-up. Each dose delivered 300 ug of mutant IDH1 20-mer peptide subcutaneously with imiquimod. The input for sequencing was PBMCs, taken from a glioma patient whose treatment included an IDH1 peptide vaccine. This TCR derives from a young man with glioma.

As DNA, the CDR3 is TGCAGTGCAGCGGACGAAGGCATTCAGTACTTC. This gives the protein CSAADEGIQYF. This chain uses TRBV20-1 with TRBJ2-4, with D tentatively TRBD2 (5 bases). The V end lost 6 bases, the J end lost 9 bases, and 12 bases lay between the germline ends. The CDR3 totals 11 residues. The V gene's germline CDR1 is DFQATT and CDR2 SNEGSKA (reference sequence).